The following is a T cell receptor beta chain sequence with its context. Its antigen is not identified. The record originates from a study of T cell repertoires in cytomegalovirus infection. The wider study: A matching HLA type, together with CMV infection, was signaled by public TCR beta signatures. Study outcomes and limitations: The cumulative frequency of public TCR beta families identified carriers of CMV plus the relevant HLA. In two of eight donors, the top clonotype was HLA-C-restricted CMV-specific.

The CDR3 has 20 residues. With 6 bases clipped from V and 4 bases from J, the junction kept 23 bases outside the gene matches. CDR1 MNHEY and CDR2 SVGEGT come from the germline V gene. TCRdb independently ran MiXCR on the reads; one entry per CDR3 protein. The sample shows about 180,000 distinct CDR3 sequences, roughly a sixth of them seen only once. The specimen was CD8+ T cells from PBMCs. The sequence derives from a human donor in good health (CMV status not recorded). Some clones in this sample may be carry-over from other donors' samples. This chain joins TRBV6-2 or TRBV6-3 and TRBJ2-5; 10 bases are shared with TRBD2. The CDR3 region is CASSSRPVAGGQFTPETQYF. The CDR3 bases are TGTGCCAGCAGCTCGAGGCCTGTAGCGGGGGGACAATTTACCCCAGAGACCCAGTACTTC.